This TCR beta chain is drawn from a study of blood T cells in healthy people across ages. This clonotype has more than one count but fewer than ten. Those donating, healthy Caucasian individuals from Russia, were aged about 6 to 100. Each sample provided at least 5 micrograms of extracted total RNA. It was with a sample-barcoded 5' primer and a J-beta primer mix that a second PCR of roughly 7 to 12 cycles was run. With 12 random nucleotides, a template-switch adaptor tagged each individual cDNA molecule. TCRdb reprocessed the 5' RACE reads via MiXCR and lists one record per CDR3 protein. The table has about 970,000 distinct CDR3 sequences, 51% seen once; the top ten hold about 21%. V was trimmed by 4 bases and J by 14 bases, leaving 10 bases between them. Germline loops: CDR1 SGHVS, CDR2 FQNEAQ. The CDR3 extends over 10 amino acids.

The chain combines TRBV7-8 with TRBJ2-3; D is ambiguous. This TCR came from a woman aged 55-75 years in good health. The specimen sequenced was blood. The CDR3 DNA reads as TGTGCCAGCAGCTCCAACTGGTGGTATTTT. This sequence encodes CASSSNWWYF. Variable domain in full (rest from reference TRBV7-8 and TRBJ2-3): GAGVSQSPRYKVAKRGQDVALRCDPISGHVSLFWYQQALGQGPEFLTYFQNEAQLDKSGLPSDRFFAERPEGSVSTLKIQRTQQEDSAVYLCASSSNWWYFGPGTRLTVL.